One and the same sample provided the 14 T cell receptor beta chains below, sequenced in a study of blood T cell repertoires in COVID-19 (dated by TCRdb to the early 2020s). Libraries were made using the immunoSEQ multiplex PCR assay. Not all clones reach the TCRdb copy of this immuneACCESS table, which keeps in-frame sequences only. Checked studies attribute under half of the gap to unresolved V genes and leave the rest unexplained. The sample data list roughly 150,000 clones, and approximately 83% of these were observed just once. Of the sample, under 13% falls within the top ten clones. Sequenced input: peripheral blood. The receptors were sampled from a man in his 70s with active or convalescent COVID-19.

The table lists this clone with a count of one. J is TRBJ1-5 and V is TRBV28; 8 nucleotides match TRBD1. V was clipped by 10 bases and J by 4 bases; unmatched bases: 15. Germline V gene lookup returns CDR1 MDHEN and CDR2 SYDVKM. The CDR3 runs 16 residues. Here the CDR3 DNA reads TGTGCCACCAACTTAGTCTGGCAGGGGGCGAATCAGCCCCAGCATTTT. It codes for CATNLVWQGANQPQHF.

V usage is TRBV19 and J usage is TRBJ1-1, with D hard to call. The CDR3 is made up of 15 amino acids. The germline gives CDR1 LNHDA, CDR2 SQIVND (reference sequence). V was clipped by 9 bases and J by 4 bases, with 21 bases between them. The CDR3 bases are TGTGCCAGCACCATCTCGGGCGGGCTGGGCACTGAAGCTTTCTTT. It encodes CASTISGGLGTEAFF.

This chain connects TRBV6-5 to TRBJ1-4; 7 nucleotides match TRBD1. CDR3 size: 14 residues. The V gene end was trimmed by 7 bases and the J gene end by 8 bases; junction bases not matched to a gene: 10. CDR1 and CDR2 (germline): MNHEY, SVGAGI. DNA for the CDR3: TGTGCCAGCACCGAGACAGGGACTTCGGAAAAACTGTTTTTT. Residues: CASTETGTSEKLFF.

CDR3 protein: CASSSGWHEKLFF. CDR3 nucleotides: TGCGCCAGCAGTTCGGGTTGGCATGAAAAACTGTTTTTT. J is TRBJ1-4 and V is TRBV10-2; D is unresolved. CDR3 size: 13 residues. Trimming took off 5 bases at V and 6 bases at J, with 10 bases between the two ends. The germline V gene encodes CDR1 WSHSY and CDR2 SAAADI.

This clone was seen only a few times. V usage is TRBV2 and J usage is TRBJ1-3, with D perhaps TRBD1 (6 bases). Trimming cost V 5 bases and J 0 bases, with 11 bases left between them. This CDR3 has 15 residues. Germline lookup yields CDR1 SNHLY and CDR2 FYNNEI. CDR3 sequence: CASSTGSNSGNTIYF. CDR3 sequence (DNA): TGTGCCAGCAGTACAGGGAGCAACTCTGGAAACACCATATATTTT.

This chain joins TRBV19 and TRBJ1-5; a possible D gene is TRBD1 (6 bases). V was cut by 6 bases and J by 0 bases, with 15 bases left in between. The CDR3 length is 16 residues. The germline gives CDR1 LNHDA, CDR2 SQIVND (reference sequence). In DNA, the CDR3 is TGTGCCAGTAGCCCCCGACAGGTACATAGCAATCAGCCCCAGCATTTT. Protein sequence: CASSPRQVHSNQPQHF.

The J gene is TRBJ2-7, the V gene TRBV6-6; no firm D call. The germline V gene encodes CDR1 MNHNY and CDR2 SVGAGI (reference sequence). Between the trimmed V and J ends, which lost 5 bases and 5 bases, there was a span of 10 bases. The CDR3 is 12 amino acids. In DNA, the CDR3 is TGTGCCAGCAGTCTACCGGCGGACGAGCAGTACTTC. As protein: CASSLPADEQYF.

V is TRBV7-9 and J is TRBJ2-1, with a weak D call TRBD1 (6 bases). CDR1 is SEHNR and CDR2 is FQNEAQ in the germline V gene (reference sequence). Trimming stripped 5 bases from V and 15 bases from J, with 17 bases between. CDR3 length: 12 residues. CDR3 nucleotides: TGTGCCAGCAGCGTCGACCGCGACAGGCCGTTCTTC. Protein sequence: CASSVDRDRPFF. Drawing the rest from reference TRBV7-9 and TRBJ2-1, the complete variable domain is DTGVSQNPRHKITKRGQNVTFRCDPISEHNRLYWYRQTLGQGPEFLTYFQNEAQLEKSRLLSDRFSAERPKGSFSTLEIQRTEQGDSAMYLCASSVDRDRPFFGPGTRLTVL.

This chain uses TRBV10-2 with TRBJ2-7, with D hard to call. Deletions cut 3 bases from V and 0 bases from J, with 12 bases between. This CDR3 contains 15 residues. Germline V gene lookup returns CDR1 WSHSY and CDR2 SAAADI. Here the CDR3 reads CASSDGSRSSYEQYF. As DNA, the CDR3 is TGCGCCAGCAGTGACGGCAGTCGGAGCTCCTACGAGCAGTACTTC.

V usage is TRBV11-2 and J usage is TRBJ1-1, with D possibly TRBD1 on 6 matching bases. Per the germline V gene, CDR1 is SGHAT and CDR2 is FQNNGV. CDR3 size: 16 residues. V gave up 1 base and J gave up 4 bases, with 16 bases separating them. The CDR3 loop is CASSLGTGRKGTEAFF. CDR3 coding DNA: TGTGCCAGCAGCTTAGGTACAGGGAGAAAGGGCACTGAAGCTTTCTTT.

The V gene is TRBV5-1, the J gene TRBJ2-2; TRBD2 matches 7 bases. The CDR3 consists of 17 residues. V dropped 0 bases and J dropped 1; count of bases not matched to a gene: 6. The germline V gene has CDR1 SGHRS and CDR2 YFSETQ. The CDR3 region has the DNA TGCGCCAGCAGCTTGGTAGCCGGGGGGTTGAACACCGGGGAGCTGTTTTTT. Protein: CASSLVAGGLNTGELFF.

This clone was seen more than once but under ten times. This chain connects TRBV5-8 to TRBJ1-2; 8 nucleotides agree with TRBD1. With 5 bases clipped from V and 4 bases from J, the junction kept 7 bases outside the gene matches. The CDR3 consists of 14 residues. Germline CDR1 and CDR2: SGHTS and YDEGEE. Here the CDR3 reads CASRLTGGSYGYTF. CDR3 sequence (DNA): TGTGCCAGCAGACTAACAGGGGGGAGCTATGGCTACACCTTC. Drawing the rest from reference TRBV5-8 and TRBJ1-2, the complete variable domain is EAGVTQSPTHLIKTRGQQATLRCSPISGHTSVYWYQQALGLGLQFLLWYDEGEERNRGNFPPRFSGRQFPNYSSELNVNALELEDSALYLCASRLTGGSYGYTFGSGTRLTVV.

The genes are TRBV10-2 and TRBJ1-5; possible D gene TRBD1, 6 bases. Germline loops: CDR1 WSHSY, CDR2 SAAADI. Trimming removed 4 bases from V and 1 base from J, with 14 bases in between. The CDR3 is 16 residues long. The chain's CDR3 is CASSGQVLGSNQPQHF. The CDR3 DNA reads TGCGCCAGCAGTGGACAGGTTTTGGGGAGCAATCAGCCCCAGCATTTT.

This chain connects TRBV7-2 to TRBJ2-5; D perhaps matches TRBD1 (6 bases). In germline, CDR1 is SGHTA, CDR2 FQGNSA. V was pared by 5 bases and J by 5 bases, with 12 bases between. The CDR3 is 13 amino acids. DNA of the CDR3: TGTGCCAGCAGCCCCAGGACAGTTGAGACCCAGTACTTC. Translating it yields CASSPRTVETQYF.